The following is a TCR beta chain sequence with its context. This sample is part of a study of blood T cell repertoires in COVID-19. Assay: immunoSEQ multiplex PCR; the TCRdb copy retains only in-frame clones and omits some. The table lists 200,000 or so clones, approximately 82% of them singletons. This CDR3 spans 13 amino acids. Per the germline V gene, CDR1 is MGHDK and CDR2 is SYGVNS. V was shortened by 6 bases and J by 1 base, with 9 bases between the two germline ends. This receptor was identified in a human donor with acute or convalescent COVID-19. The donor label of this sample is uncertain. The chain has TRBV25-1 and TRBJ1-1; the D gene is possibly TRBD1 (6 bases). Specimen: peripheral blood. CDR3 amino acids: CASSGQRNTEAFF. CDR3 nucleotide sequence: TGTGCCAGCAGCGGACAGAGGAACACTGAAGCTTTCTTT. The full variable domain, completed using reference TRBV25-1 and TRBJ1-1, is EADIYQTPRYLVIGTGKKITLECSQTMGHDKMYWYQQDPGMELHLIHYSYGVNSTEKGDLSSESTVSRIRTEHFPLTLESARPSHTSQYLCASSGQRNTEAFFGQGTRLTVV.